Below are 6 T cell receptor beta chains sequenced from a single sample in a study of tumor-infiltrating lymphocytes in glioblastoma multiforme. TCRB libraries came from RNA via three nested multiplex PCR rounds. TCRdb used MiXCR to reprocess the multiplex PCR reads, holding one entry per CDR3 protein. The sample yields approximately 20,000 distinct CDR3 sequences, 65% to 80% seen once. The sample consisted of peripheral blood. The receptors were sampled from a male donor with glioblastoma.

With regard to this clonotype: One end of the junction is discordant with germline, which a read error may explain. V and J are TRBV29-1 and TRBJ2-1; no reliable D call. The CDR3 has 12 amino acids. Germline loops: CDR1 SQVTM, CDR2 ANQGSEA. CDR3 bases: TGCAGCGGCAAGTGGTCCTACAATGGGCAGTTCTTC. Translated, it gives CSGKWSYNGQFF.

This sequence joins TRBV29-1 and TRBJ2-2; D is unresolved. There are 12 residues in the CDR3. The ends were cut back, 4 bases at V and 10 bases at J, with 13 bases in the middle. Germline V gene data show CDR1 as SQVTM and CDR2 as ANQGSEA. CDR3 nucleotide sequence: TGCAGCGTTGGTATTATGGCCGAGGAGCTGTTTTTT. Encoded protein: CSVGIMAEELFF.

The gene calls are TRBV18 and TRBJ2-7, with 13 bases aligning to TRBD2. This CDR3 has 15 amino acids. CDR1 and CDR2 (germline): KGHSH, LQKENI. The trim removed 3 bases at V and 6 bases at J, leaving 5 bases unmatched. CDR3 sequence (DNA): TGTGCCAGCTCACCCGCCGGGACTAGCGGGACCGAGCAGTACTTC. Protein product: CASSPAGTSGTEQYF.

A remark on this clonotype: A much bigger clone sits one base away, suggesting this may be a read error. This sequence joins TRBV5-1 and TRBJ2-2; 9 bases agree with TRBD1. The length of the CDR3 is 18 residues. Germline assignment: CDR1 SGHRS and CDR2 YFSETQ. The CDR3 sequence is CASSQKQQGASNIGELFF. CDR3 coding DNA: TGCGCCAGCAGTCAAAAACAACAGGGGGCCTCTAACATCGGGGAGCTGTTTTTT.

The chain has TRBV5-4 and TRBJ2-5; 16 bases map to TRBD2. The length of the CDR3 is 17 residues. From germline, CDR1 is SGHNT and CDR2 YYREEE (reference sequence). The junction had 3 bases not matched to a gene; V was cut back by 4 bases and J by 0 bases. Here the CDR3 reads CASSRGLAGGNQETQYF. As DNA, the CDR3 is TGTGCCAGCAGCCGGGGACTAGCGGGAGGGAACCAAGAGACCCAGTACTTC.

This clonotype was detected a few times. CDR3 in amino acids: CASSSYLQQYF. DNA of the CDR3: TGTGCCAGCAGCTCGTATTTGCAGCAGTACTTC. This chain links TRBV11-2 with TRBJ2-7, with D hard to call. In germline, CDR1 is SGHAT, CDR2 FQNNGV. V was cut by 4 bases and J by 8 bases, with 9 bases left in between. CDR3 length equals 11 residues. The variable domain in full, with the rest retrieved from reference TRBV11-2 and TRBJ2-7, is EAGVAQSPRYKIIEKRQSVAFWCNPISGHATLYWYQQILGQGPKLLIQFQNNGVVDDSQLPKDRFSAERLKGVDSTLKIQPAKLEDSAVYLCASSSYLQQYFGPGTRLTVT.